The rows below give T cell receptor beta chains drawn from one sample of a study of response to subunit inactivated influenza vaccine. TCRdb reprocessed the RT-PCR reads via MiXCR and lists one record per CDR3 protein. The repertoire holds approximately 170,000 distinct CDR3 sequences, with approximately 15% as singletons. Sequences were derived from CD8+ T cells sorted from PBMCs, sampled 5 to 6 days after vaccination. The receptors come from a man aged 50-60 years who received an inactivated influenza vaccine. Each CDR3 is given with its conserved first and last residue. Each record gives: D gene, J gene, V gene, clone size, CDR3 DNA, CDR3 protein. The D gene is left open where the match is weak. The size of a clone is reported for some rows only, either as once, few or many, or as a class for expanded clones.

d_call: NA
j_call: TRBJ2-7
v_call: TRBV29-1
clone_size: NA
cdr3_nt: TGCAGCGCACGAGACGCTCACTCCTACGAGCAGTACTTC
cdr3_aa: CSARDAHSYEQYF

d_call: TRBD2
j_call: TRBJ2-4
v_call: TRBV7-9
clone_size: few
cdr3_nt: TGTGCCAGCAGCTTAGGTCGGGGGGGAGACATTCAGTACTTC
cdr3_aa: CASSLGRGGDIQYF

d_call: TRBD2
j_call: TRBJ2-3
v_call: TRBV7-9
clone_size: few
cdr3_nt: TGTGCCAGCAGCGCCGGGACTAGCGATGAGGAAGATACGCAGTATTTT
cdr3_aa: CASSAGTSDEEDTQYF

d_call: NA
j_call: TRBJ1-1
v_call: TRBV9
clone_size: NA
cdr3_nt: TGTGCCAGCAGCGTAGACGGGAACACTGAAGCTTTCTTT
cdr3_aa: CASSVDGNTEAFF

d_call: NA
j_call: TRBJ1-1
v_call: TRBV20-1
clone_size: NA
cdr3_nt: TGCAGTGCTAGAGATCTGAGTGGAAAGAACACTGAAGCTTTCTTT
cdr3_aa: CSARDLSGKNTEAFF

d_call: NA
j_call: TRBJ2-5
v_call: TRBV29-1
clone_size: few
cdr3_nt: TGCAGCGTTGACACTCCGGGAGTGGGGACTGGCTTCCAAGAGACCCAGTACTTC
cdr3_aa: CSVDTPGVGTGFQETQYF

d_call: TRBD2
j_call: TRBJ2-1
v_call: TRBV29-1
clone_size: few
cdr3_nt: TGCAGCGTGGAAAGCGGGAGGATGGGCAATGAGCAGTTCTTC
cdr3_aa: CSVESGRMGNEQFF

d_call: NA
j_call: TRBJ2-7
v_call: TRBV6-5
clone_size: many
cdr3_nt: TGTGCCAGCAGTTACTACGGGGCGGACTACGAGCAGTACTTC
cdr3_aa: CASSYYGADYEQYF

d_call: NA
j_call: TRBJ2-7
v_call: TRBV7-9
clone_size: few
cdr3_nt: TGTGCCAGCAGCTTAATACCCTACGAGCAGTACTTC
cdr3_aa: CASSLIPYEQYF

d_call: NA
j_call: TRBJ1-4
v_call: TRBV28
clone_size: NA
cdr3_nt: TGTGCCAGCAGCCCTAGGACCTGGGATGAAAAACTGTTTTTT
cdr3_aa: CASSPRTWDEKLFF

d_call: TRBD2
j_call: TRBJ2-7
v_call: TRBV6-1
clone_size: few
cdr3_nt: TGTGCCAGCGGGGGGGGAAGAAGACAACCGAACGAGCAGTACTTC
cdr3_aa: CASGGGRRQPNEQYF